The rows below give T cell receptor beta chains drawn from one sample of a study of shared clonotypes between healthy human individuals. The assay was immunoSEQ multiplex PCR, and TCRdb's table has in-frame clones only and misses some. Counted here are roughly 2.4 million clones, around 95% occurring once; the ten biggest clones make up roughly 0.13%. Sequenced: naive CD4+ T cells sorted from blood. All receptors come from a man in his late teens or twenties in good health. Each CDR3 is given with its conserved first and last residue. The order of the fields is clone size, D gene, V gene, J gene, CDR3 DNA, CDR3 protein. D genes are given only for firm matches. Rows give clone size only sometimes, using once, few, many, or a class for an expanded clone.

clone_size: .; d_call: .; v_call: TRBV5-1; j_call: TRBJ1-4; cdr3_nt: TGCGCCAGCAGTGTCGGGGTTGCTAATGAAAAACTGTTTTTT; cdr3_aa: CASSVGVANEKLFF
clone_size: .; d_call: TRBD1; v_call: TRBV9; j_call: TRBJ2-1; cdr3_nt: TGTGCCAGCAGCGCCCGGACAGGCCGTTCCTACAATGAGCAGTTCTTC; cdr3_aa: CASSARTGRSYNEQFF
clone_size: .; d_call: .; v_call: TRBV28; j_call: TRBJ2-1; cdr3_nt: TGTGCCAGCAGTCTCCGACCTAATGAGCAGTTCTTC; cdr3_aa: CASSLRPNEQFF
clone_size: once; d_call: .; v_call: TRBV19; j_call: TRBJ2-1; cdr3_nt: TGTGCCAGTAGTATAGCCAGGGGCAATGAGCAGTTCTTC; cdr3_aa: CASSIARGNEQFF
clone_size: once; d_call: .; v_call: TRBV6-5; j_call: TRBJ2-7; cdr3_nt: TGTGCCAGCAGTCAGGGAGGTCATTCGTACTTC; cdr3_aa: CASSQGGHSYF
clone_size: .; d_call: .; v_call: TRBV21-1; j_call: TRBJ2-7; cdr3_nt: TGTGCCAGCAGCAAACCCAAAGATTACGAGCAGTACTTC; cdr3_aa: CASSKPKDYEQYF
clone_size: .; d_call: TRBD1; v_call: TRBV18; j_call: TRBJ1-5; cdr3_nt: TGTGCCAGCTCACCACCTGGACAGGGTAATCAGCCCCAGCATTTT; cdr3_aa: CASSPPGQGNQPQHF
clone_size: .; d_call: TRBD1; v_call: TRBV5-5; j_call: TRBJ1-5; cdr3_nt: TGTGCCAGCAGCGCGACAGGGGATCGGCCCCAGCATTTT; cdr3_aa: CASSATGDRPQHF
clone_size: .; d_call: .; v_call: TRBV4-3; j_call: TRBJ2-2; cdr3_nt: TGCGCCAGCAGCCCAGTCACGGTAGCGGTGAACACCGGGGAGCTGTTTTTT; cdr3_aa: CASSPVTVAVNTGELFF
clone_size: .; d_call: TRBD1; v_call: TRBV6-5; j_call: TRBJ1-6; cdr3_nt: TGTGCCAGCAGGCGGGACAGTTTAAATTCACCCCTCCACTTT; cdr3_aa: CASRRDSLNSPLHF
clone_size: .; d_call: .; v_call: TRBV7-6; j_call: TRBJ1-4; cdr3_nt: TGTGCCAGCAGCCCTCAGGGGGAAAAACTGTTTTTT; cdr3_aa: CASSPQGEKLFF
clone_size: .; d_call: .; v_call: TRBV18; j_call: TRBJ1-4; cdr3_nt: TGTGCCAGCTCACCACTAGCCATACTTGCAACTAATGAAAAACTGTTTTTT; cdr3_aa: CASSPLAILATNEKLFF
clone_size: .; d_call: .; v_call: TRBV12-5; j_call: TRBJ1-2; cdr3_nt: TGTGCTAGTGGCCGGGACGGAAACTATGGCTACACCTTC; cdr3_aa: CASGRDGNYGYTF
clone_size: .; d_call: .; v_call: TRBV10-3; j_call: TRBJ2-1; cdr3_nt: TGTGCCATCAGGTTCGAGGGAGGCAATGAGCAGTTCTTC; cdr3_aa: CAIRFEGGNEQFF
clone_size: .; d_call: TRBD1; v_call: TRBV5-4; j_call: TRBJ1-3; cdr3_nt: TGTGCCAGCAGCTCAGGACAGGTCCCTGGAAACACCATATATTTT; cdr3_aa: CASSSGQVPGNTIYF
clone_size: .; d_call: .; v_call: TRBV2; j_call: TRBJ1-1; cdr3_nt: TGTGCCAGCAGTGGGGACATAAGGGCTTTCTTT; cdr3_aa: CASSGDIRAFF